The T cell receptor (beta chain) under discussion was sequenced for a study of shared clonotypes between healthy human individuals. As regards this clone: What it binds is not known.

The naive CD8 population came from CD45RO-negative cells selected for CCR7, without terminally differentiated effector memory CD45RA+ cells. Clones were read by immunoSEQ multiplex PCR, and TCRdb kept only the in-frame ones, dropping some. The sample contains hundreds of thousands of clones, roughly 98% of which appear only once. The trim removed 7 bases at V and 6 bases at J, leaving 18 bases unmatched. The CDR3 spans 17 residues. Germline V gene lookup returns CDR1 MDHEN and CDR2 SYDVKM. Whole-study findings and limits: It was expected that sequencing depth would affect clonotype sharing among donors. Sampling involved blood alone; tissue repertoires likely differ.

Specimen: naive CD8+ T cells sorted from blood. The TCR comes from a man aged 30-40 years in good health. This chain links TRBV28 with TRBJ2-1, with 7 nucleotides matching TRBD2. CDR3 nucleotide sequence: TGTGCCAGCAATCCTGGGGGTTCGGCTAGCGGAATCAATGAGCAGTTCTTC. Residues: CASNPGGSASGINEQFF.